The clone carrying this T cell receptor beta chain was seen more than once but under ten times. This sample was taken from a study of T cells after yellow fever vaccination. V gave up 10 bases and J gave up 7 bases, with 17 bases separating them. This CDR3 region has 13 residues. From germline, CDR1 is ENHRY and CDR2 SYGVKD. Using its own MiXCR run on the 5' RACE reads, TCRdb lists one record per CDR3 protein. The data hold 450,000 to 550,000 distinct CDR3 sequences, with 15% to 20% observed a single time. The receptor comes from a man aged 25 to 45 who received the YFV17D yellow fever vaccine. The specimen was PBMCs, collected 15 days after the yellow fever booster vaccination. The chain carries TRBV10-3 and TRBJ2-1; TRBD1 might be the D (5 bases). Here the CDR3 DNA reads TGTGCCACCCGGACAAAAGGTCATAATGAGCAGTTCTTC. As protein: CATRTKGHNEQFF.